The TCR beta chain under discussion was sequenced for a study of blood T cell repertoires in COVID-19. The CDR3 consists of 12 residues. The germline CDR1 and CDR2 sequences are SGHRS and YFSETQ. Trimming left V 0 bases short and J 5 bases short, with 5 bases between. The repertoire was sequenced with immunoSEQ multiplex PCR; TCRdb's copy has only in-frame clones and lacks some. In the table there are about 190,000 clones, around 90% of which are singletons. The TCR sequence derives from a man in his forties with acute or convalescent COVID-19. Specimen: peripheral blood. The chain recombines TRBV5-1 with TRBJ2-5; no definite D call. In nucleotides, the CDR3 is TGCGCCAGCAGCTTGGCCGTCGAGACCCAGTACTTC. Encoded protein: CASSLAVETQYF.